These 15 T cell receptor beta chains were all obtained from the same sample, sequenced in a study of blood T cell repertoires in COVID-19. Profiled with immunoSEQ multiplex PCR; TCRdb holds only in-frame clones, not every one. Of around 320,000 clones listed, around 90% were seen once; the top ten hold approximately 4.3%. The sequenced material came from PBMCs or T cells enriched from blood (not recorded which). The receptors come from a woman aged 18-30 years with acute COVID-19.

There are a few counts of this clone. The chain links TRBV19 to TRBJ2-1, with 12 positions matching TRBD2. The V gene's germline CDR1 is LNHDA and CDR2 SQIVND (reference sequence). The CDR3 is 15 residues long. V shed 4 bases, J shed 9 bases, and the junction held 7 bases outside the gene matches. CDR3: CASSTPGLAGAEQFF. CDR3 in DNA: TGTGCCAGTAGTACTCCGGGACTAGCGGGTGCTGAGCAGTTCTTC.

The rearrangement links TRBV27 to TRBJ1-1; D is ambiguous. The germline gives CDR1 MNHEY, CDR2 SMNVEV (reference sequence). There are 14 residues in the CDR3. The ends were cut back, 8 bases at V and 1 base at J, with 14 bases in the middle. As DNA, the CDR3 is TGTGCCAGCGCGGCGGGAACCTCGAACACTGAAGCTTTCTTT. Translation gives CASAAGTSNTEAFF.

The chain carries TRBV19 and TRBJ2-7; TRBD1 agrees at 7 bases. Per the germline V gene, CDR1 is LNHDA and CDR2 is SQIVND (reference sequence). Germline trimming cut 6 bases from V and 3 bases from J; bases unmatched to any gene: 8. The CDR3 is 14 amino acids. The CDR3 DNA sequence: TGTGCCAGTAGATCCCCCGGACAGGACTACGAGCAGTACTTC. Its translation is CASRSPGQDYEQYF.

This chain uses TRBV5-1 with TRBJ1-2; 7 positions agree with TRBD1. This CDR3 comprises 14 residues. With V trimmed by 4 bases and J by 5 bases, 8 bases remained unmatched. Per the germline V gene, CDR1 is SGHRS and CDR2 is YFSETQ. The CDR3 sequence: CASSPPGTEYGYTF. In DNA, the CDR3 is TGCGCCAGCAGCCCGCCCGGGACAGAATATGGCTACACCTTC.

The chain carries TRBV7-6 and TRBJ2-3; TRBD1 matches at 8 bases. The CDR3 spans 15 residues. Per germline, CDR1 SGHVS and CDR2 FNYEAQ. V lost 2 bases and J lost 2; bases outside the gene matches: 3. DNA of the CDR3: TGTGCCAGCAGCTTAAGGACAGGGTCCACAGATACGCAGTATTTT. It codes for CASSLRTGSTDTQYF. The full variable domain, with the rest looked up from reference TRBV7-6 and TRBJ2-3, is GAGVSQSPRYKVTKRGQDVALRCDPISGHVSLYWYRQALGQGPEFLTYFNYEAQQDKSGLPNDRFSAERPEGSISTLTIQRTEQRDSAMYRCASSLRTGSTDTQYFGPGTRLTVL.

This clone was found once. The chain has TRBV2 and TRBJ1-3, with D perhaps TRBD1 (5 bases). The V gene lost 5 bases and the J gene lost 1 base, with 15 bases spanning the gap. The CDR3 contains 16 residues. CDR1 is SNHLY, CDR2 FYNNEI, per germline. CDR3 sequence reads: CASSQTLGVSGNTIYF. DNA for the CDR3: TGTGCCAGCAGTCAAACTCTAGGGGTATCTGGAAACACCATATATTTT.

The chain carries TRBV4-1 and TRBJ1-2, with no clear D. Trimming cost V 0 bases and J 5 bases, with 16 bases left between them. This CDR3 comprises 16 residues. Germline assignment: CDR1 MGHRA and CDR2 YSYEKL. Here the CDR3 DNA reads TGCGCCAGCAGCCAAGATTCACCCGGGTTCTTATATGGCTACACCTTC. Translation: CASSQDSPGFLYGYTF.

This chain joins TRBV28 and TRBJ1-2, with 9 bases aligning to TRBD1. Germline CDR1 and CDR2: MDHEN and SYDVKM. CDR3 size: 15 residues. V trimming: 7 bases; J trimming: 2 bases; junction bases outside the gene matches: 8. The CDR3 DNA reads TGTGCCAGCATATTCCGGGACAGGGAAAACTATGGCTACACCTTC. The encoded protein is CASIFRDRENYGYTF.

CDR3 loop: CASSSRTANTGELFF. CDR3 nucleotides: TGTGCCAGCAGTTCACGGACTGCGAACACCGGGGAGCTGTTTTTT. The V and J genes are TRBV11-3 and TRBJ2-2, with a weak D call TRBD2 (5 bases). The CDR3 extends over 15 amino acids. Germline values: CDR1 SGHNT, CDR2 YENEEA. The V end lost 6 bases, the J end lost 0 bases, and 11 bases lay between the germline ends.

The gene calls are TRBV19 and TRBJ2-1, with 10 bases aligning to TRBD2. Germline V gene sequence: CDR1 LNHDA, CDR2 SQIVND (reference sequence). This CDR3 is 14 amino acids long. V shed 5 bases and J 7 bases; nucleotides not matched to a gene: 5. The CDR3 DNA reads TGTGCCAGTAGTGAAGCGGGGGGGGTTAATGAGCAGTTCTTC. Its translation: CASSEAGGVNEQFF.

This chain joins TRBV19 and TRBJ1-2, with D perhaps matching TRBD1 (6 bases). V lost 4 bases, J lost 7 bases, and 13 bases lay in between. This CDR3 has 13 amino acids. CDR1 LNHDA and CDR2 SQIVND come from the germline V gene (reference sequence). Written as DNA, the CDR3 is TGTGCCAGTAGTACCCAGGGGAAAGGTGGCTACACCTTC. Translation gives CASSTQGKGGYTF.

V is TRBV10-1 and J is TRBJ1-3, with TRBD1 matching 7 bases. V lost 6 bases and J lost 0; bases outside the gene matches: 8. The germline V gene encodes CDR1 WNHNN and CDR2 SYGVQD (reference sequence). The CDR3 contains 16 residues. The CDR3 region has the DNA TGCGCCAGCAGCCGGGACAGAAAAAACTCTGGAAACACCATATATTTT. Translated: CASSRDRKNSGNTIYF.

J is TRBJ2-7 and V is TRBV28, with D maybe TRBD1 (6 bases). The V end was cut by 3 bases, the J end by 4 bases, with 16 bases between. The CDR3 is made up of 15 amino acids. Per germline, CDR1 MDHEN and CDR2 SYDVKM. The CDR3 DNA reads as TGTGCCAGCAGTTTTCGAGGGGGAAGGTCGTACGAGCAGTACTTC. It encodes CASSFRGGRSYEQYF. Looking up the rest from reference TRBV28 and TRBJ2-7 gives the full variable domain: DVKVTQSSRYLVKRTGEKVFLECVQDMDHENMFWYRQDPGLGLRLIYFSYDVKMKEKGDIPEGYSVSREKKERFSLILESASTNQTSMYLCASSFRGGRSYEQYFGPGTRLTVT.

The V gene is TRBV5-1, the J gene TRBJ1-6; D is undetermined. This CDR3 has 14 amino acids. V was pared by 0 bases and J by 7 bases, with 8 bases between. Germline loops: CDR1 SGHRS, CDR2 YFSETQ. The CDR3 spells CASSLAEANSPLHF. CDR3 DNA sequence: TGCGCCAGCAGCTTGGCCGAGGCGAATTCACCCCTCCACTTT.

The chain links TRBV7-9 to TRBJ1-2; weak D call: TRBD1 (5 bases). The CDR3 runs to 15 residues. The V end was cut by 5 bases, the J end by 4 bases, with 17 bases between. Germline lookup yields CDR1 SEHNR and CDR2 FQNEAQ (reference sequence). Written as DNA, the CDR3 is TGTGCCAGCAGCCCTAGCGGGGGAGGGTTCTATGGCTACACCTTC. Encoded protein: CASSPSGGGFYGYTF.